Listed here are 2 T cell receptor beta chains from one sample, sequenced in a study of shared clonotypes between healthy human individuals. Generated by immunoSEQ multiplex PCR, the TCRdb table keeps only in-frame clones and is missing some. This table holds 700,000 or so clones, about three quarters found once. The sequenced material came from memory CD4+ T cells sorted from blood. Subset denoted: CD45RA-negative fraction. These receptors came from a woman younger than 45 in good health.

V and J are TRBV28 and TRBJ1-2, with D perhaps TRBD1 (6 bases). Germline V gene sequence: CDR1 MDHEN, CDR2 SYDVKM. This CDR3 region has 14 residues. Trimming stripped 2 bases from V and 7 bases from J, with 14 bases between. The CDR3 DNA reads TGTGCCAGCAGTTTAGGTGGGGGCGCCGGTGGCTACACCTTC. This gives the protein CASSLGGGAGGYTF.

With regard to this clone: The sample contains more than one DNA sequence encoding this CDR3. The rearrangement links TRBV7-9 to TRBJ1-3; D gene ambiguous. The CDR3 is 16 amino acids. V was cut by 0 bases and J by 0 bases, with 9 bases left in between. CDR1 is SEHNR, CDR2 FQNEAQ, per germline (reference sequence). The CDR3 spells CASSLAQPGSGNTIYF. CDR3 DNA: TGTGCCAGCAGCTTAGCACAGCCCGGCTCTGGAAACACCATATATTTT.